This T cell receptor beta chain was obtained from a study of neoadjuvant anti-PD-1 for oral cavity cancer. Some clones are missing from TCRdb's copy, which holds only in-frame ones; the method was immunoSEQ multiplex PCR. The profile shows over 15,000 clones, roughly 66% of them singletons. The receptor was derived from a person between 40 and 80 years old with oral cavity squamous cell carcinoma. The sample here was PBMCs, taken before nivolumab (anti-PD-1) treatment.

The CDR3 loop reads CSASSGSSYEQYF. CDR3 nucleotide sequence: TGCAGTGCCTCTAGCGGCAGCTCCTACGAGCAGTACTTC. The rearrangement joins TRBV29-1 to TRBJ2-7, with 7 nucleotides matching TRBD2. Germline V gene data show CDR1 as SQVTM and CDR2 as ANQGSEA. The length of the CDR3 is 13 residues.